This section outlines one T cell receptor (beta chain) sequence together with its context. Its antigen is unknown. Base qualities were left out, and no much larger clone turns up one base away. This specimen comes from a study of PD-L1 blockade in urothelial cancer (dated by TCRdb to between 2016 and 2019). About the investigation overall: Every patient began therapy at some point between 2014 and 2015 and was given atezolizumab 1,200 mg intravenously every 3 weeks. About 85% of the roughly 29 patients were males with bladder-origin urothelial cancer, and about 65% of the roughly 30 reported a prior smoking history. Patients had an ECOG performance status of 0 or 1 and had received between 0 and 3 prior chemotherapy regimens. Blood samples were analyzed at 3 weeks after treatment start (second dose) and at 6 weeks after treatment start. Blood samples gave a median of around 140,000 T cells and tens of thousands of unique TCRs, with a median clonality of roughly 0.081. Somatic, immune and clinical correlates of response to PD-L1 blockade with atezolizumab in urothelial cancer were the focus of an exploratory multi-omic analysis. Pretreatment tumor samples, along with matched peripheral blood serially collected before and after atezolizumab treatment, were subjected to TCR sequencing. Durable clinical benefit was defined as progression-free survival longer than 6 months, and TCR features were also tested against progression-free and overall survival. In the same patients who had TCR sequencing, pretreatment tumors also underwent whole exome sequencing and RNA sequencing. Durable clinical benefit was achieved by nine patients but not by the remaining 20. Pretreatment blood TCR-seq was available for 27 to 30 patients, at least one posttreatment blood collection was obtained for about 24 patients, and tumor TCR-seq was available for about 24 patients. What the work shows at the level of the full study, not this receptor alone: At 3 weeks after the start of treatment, tumor-associated TCR clones in peripheral blood had expanded more in patients with durable benefit (n of about 20, p = 0.022). Because the sample size was small (n ≈ 30) and many exploratory analyses were performed, the results are intended to be hypothesis-generating. A pretreatment peripheral blood TCR clonality below the median was linked to improved progression-free and overall survival.

To estimate absolute template abundance from read counts, synthetic TCR analog templates were spiked into each PCR. TCRbeta CDR3 regions were amplified from genomic DNA with bias-controlled V and J gene primers using the immunoSEQ assay. Rearranged TCRbeta segments were sequenced at approximately 20X coverage. Processing in the source paper ran as follows. Sequencing errors were corrected by clustering, and CDR3s were annotated against IMGT so that V, D and J genes could be assigned. Only productive TCRbeta rearrangements were used in downstream analyses, excluding out-of-frame or stop-codon sequences. Clonality was calculated as one minus the Shannon entropy normalized by the log of the number of unique productive sequences. Fisher's exact test with Benjamini-Hochberg correction, at a threshold of adjusted p below 0.01, was used to find clones that differed between time points or between blood and tumor. TCRdb stores this immuneACCESS table with in-frame sequences only. Part of the clones is absent; in the studies checked, under half of the shortfall reflects unresolved V genes, and no reason is known for the rest. The DNA was the basis for D and trimming; V, J and clone size are from that table. The sample table contains approximately 120,000 clones; only one count was recorded for 86% of them. 2.4% of the sample is in the top ten clones.

As encoded in the germline V gene (reference sequence), CDR1 is LNHNV while CDR2 is YYDKDF. Inclusive of the bounding cysteine and phenylalanine, the CDR3 is 17 residues long. Just the 51-base CDR3 DNA is kept, in frame starting at base 1. The junction carries 17 bases between V and J, which are trimmed by 1 base and 5 bases respectively. What this sample's time point label stands for: peripheral blood 6 weeks after treatment start. The cohort comprised more than 25 patients with locally advanced or metastatic urothelial carcinoma treated at Memorial Sloan Kettering on a trial protocol. Peripheral blood mononuclear cells were collected pretreatment and during treatment, with between 1 and 8 total time points obtained per patient. The Qiagen DNeasy Blood extraction kit was used to purify genomic DNA from total PBMCs and from tumor samples. Collected pretreatment and during treatment, PBMCs were isolated and stored as previously described.

This material consisted of PBMCs, taken around atezolizumab (anti-PD-L1) treatment. The receptor was derived from a man aged 50-59 years with urothelial cancer. This receptor chain uses TRBV15 and TRBJ1-4; there is no confident call for the D gene. The DNA is as follows: TGTGCCACCAGCAGAGCGCCGTCAAGGACTACGAATGAAAAACTGTTTTTT. It translates to CATSRAPSRTTNEKLFF. The CDR3, completed at both ends by the reference TRBV15 and TRBJ1-4 genes, gives the full variable domain DAMVIQNPRYQVTQFGKPVTLSCSQTLNHNVMYWYQQKSSQAPKLLFHYYDKDFNNEADTPDNFQSRRPNTSFCFLDIRSPGLGDTAMYLCATSRAPSRTTNEKLFFGSGTQLSVL.